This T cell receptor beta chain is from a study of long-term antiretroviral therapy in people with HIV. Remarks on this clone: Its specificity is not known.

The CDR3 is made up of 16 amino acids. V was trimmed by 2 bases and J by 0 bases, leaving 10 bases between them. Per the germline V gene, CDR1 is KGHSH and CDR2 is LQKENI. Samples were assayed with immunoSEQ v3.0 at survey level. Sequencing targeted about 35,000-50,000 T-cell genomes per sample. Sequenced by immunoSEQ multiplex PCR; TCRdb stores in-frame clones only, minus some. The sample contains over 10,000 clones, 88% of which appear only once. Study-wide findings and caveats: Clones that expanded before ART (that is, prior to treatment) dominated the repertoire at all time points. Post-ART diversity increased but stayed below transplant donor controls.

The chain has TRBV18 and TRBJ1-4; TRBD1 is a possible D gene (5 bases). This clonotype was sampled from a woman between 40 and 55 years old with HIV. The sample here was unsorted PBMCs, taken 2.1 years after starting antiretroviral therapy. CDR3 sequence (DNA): TGTGCCAGCTCACCAAATGGGGCCGCAACTAATGAAAAACTGTTTTTT. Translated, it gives CASSPNGAATNEKLFF.